This T cell receptor beta chain is drawn from a study of cytomegalovirus exposure and HLA in healthy donors. Overall study context: An early data release held around 80 million unique TCRs from HLA-typed donors. General observations from the study: A classifier reportedly called cytomegalovirus status with high sensitivity and specificity.

Primers for the PCR totalled 60 Vbeta and 13 Jbeta. The table came from immunoSEQ multiplex PCR; TCRdb's copy has only in-frame clones and leaves some out. This table has 140,000 to 150,000 clones, about a tenth appearing once. This clone is a singleton in its sample. Its antigen is still unknown. Donors counted as nominally healthy when sampled, yet unrecorded immune exposures were likely. The clonotype was recovered from a male donor in good health and CMV-seronegative. Sequencing input: PBMCs.

In DNA, the CDR3 is TGTGCCAGCAGTTTGGGGGACAGGGGTCCCAAACTGTTTTTT. This sequence encodes CASSLGDRGPKLFF. The V and J genes are TRBV28 and TRBJ1-4, with 10 bases matching TRBD1. The CDR3 runs to 14 residues. The V and J ends lost 3 bases and 11 bases, in that order; junction bases with no gene match: 6. CDR1 MDHEN and CDR2 SYDVKM come from the germline V gene.